The source of this TCR beta chain is a study of regulatory T cells in long-lasting Graves disease. Libraries of TCR beta came from iRepertoire HTBI primers plus Arm-PCR of CDR3 regions. Each CDR3 protein is one row after TCRdb ran MiXCR on the multiplex PCR reads. In the table there are about 440,000 distinct CDR3 sequences, approximately 16% of which are singletons. CDR3 length: 17 amino acids. Trimming cost V 6 bases and J 1 base, with 20 bases left between them. Germline CDR1 is MDHEN and CDR2 is SYDVKM. Time point of the sample: newly diagnosed GD, antithyroid drugs for less than 3 months. The TCR library was made from RNA extracted from PBMCs. These data also formed part of another study, on T cells in Graves' hyperthyroidism and ophthalmopathy.

Sequenced here: peripheral blood mononuclear cells (PBMCs), sampled at new diagnosis, from a patient treated with antithyroid drugs. This sequence was found in a woman in her 30s with Graves disease. The genes are TRBV28 and TRBJ2-3, with D hard to call. The CDR3 region has the DNA TGTGCCAGCAGCGGACGCAGAGTCGTCAGTGGCACAGATACGCAGTATTTT. It is translated as CASSGRRVVSGTDTQYF.